The 17 T cell receptor beta chains presented below share a single source sample, sequenced in a study of shared clonotypes between healthy human individuals. The table came from immunoSEQ multiplex PCR; TCRdb's copy has only in-frame clones and leaves some out. The table includes roughly 2 million clones, 90% to 97% detected once. Sequenced input: naive CD4+ T cells sorted from blood. Noted subset: CD45RA+ positively selected. The receptors were sampled from a man aged 18 to 29 in good health.

The chain combines TRBV27 with TRBJ2-7, with TRBD1 identical over 8 bases. V gave up 3 bases and J gave up 6 bases; unmatched junction bases: 4. Germline CDR1 reads MNHEY; CDR2 reads SMNVEV (reference sequence). CDR3 length: 13 amino acids. The CDR3 region has the DNA TGTGCCAGCAGTTTTCAGGGGGCGGCCGAGCAGTACTTC. This gives the protein CASSFQGAAEQYF.

The chain combines TRBV5-5 with TRBJ2-3; 9 bases line up with TRBD1. Looked up from germline, CDR1 is SGHKS and CDR2 is YYEKEE (reference sequence). CDR3 length equals 19 residues. The V and J ends lost 4 bases and 2 bases, in that order; junction bases with no gene match: 17. This CDR3 is CASSLWTGASLMHTDTQYF. CDR3 nucleotide sequence: TGTGCCAGCAGCCTGTGGACAGGGGCGAGTCTGATGCACACAGATACGCAGTATTTT. Drawing the rest from reference TRBV5-5 and TRBJ2-3, the complete variable domain is DAGVTQSPTHLIKTRGQQVTLRCSPISGHKSVSWYQQVLGQGPQFIFQYYEKEERGRGNFPDRFSARQFPNYSSELNVNALLLGDSALYLCASSLWTGASLMHTDTQYFGPGTRLTVL.

In regard to this clone: Other DNA sequences within the sample encode an identical CDR3. The chain combines TRBV18 with TRBJ1-2, with D possibly being TRBD1 (5 bases). Germline V CDR1 and CDR2: KGHSH, LQKENI. The germline V and J ends were trimmed by 0 bases and 4 bases, with 6 bases remaining between them. This CDR3 region has 13 residues. Written as DNA, the CDR3 is TGTGCCAGCTCACCACCCGGGGGCTATGGCTACACCTTC. This gives the protein CASSPPGGYGYTF.

This clone was detected once. The chain links TRBV6-6 to TRBJ2-5; 11 nucleotides match TRBD1. J was trimmed by 4 bases and V by 6 bases; bases with no gene match: 7. The CDR3 is 15 amino acids. Germline lookup yields CDR1 MNHNY and CDR2 SVGAGI (reference sequence). Here the CDR3 DNA reads TGTGCCAGCAGGGGACAGGGGGAAATTCCAGAGACCCAGTACTTC. The encoded protein is CASRGQGEIPETQYF.

The chain recombines TRBV2 with TRBJ1-2; maybe TRBD1 (6 bases). The CDR3 is made up of 15 amino acids. Germline assignment: CDR1 SNHLY and CDR2 FYNNEI. V dropped 1 base and J dropped 4 bases, with 13 bases sitting between them. CDR3 bases: TGTGCCAGCAGTGAAGGGGGACAACTGCTCTATGGCTACACCTTC. Encoded protein: CASSEGGQLLYGYTF.

This chain connects TRBV4-1 to TRBJ2-4; D gene unclear. Germline V CDR1 and CDR2: MGHRA, YSYEKL. The length of the CDR3 is 16 residues. The V gene lost 0 bases and the J gene lost 2 bases, with 11 bases spanning the gap. This CDR3 is CASSQEVSPPKNIQYF. The CDR3 nucleotides read TGCGCCAGCAGCCAAGAGGTCAGTCCGCCCAAAAACATTCAGTACTTC.

CDR3 nucleotide sequence: TGTGCCAGCAGTGGTTATTATGGGACGGTGAACACTGAAGCTTTCTTT. This codes for CASSGYYGTVNTEAFF. The chain uses TRBV6-1 and TRBJ1-1; maybe TRBD1 (5 bases). The CDR3 totals 16 residues. Germline CDR1 is MNHNS and CDR2 is SASEGT. Trimming removed 4 bases from V and 0 bases from J, with 15 bases in between.

The rearrangement links TRBV7-2 to TRBJ1-5; the D gene is possibly TRBD1 (5 bases). This CDR3 spans 13 amino acids. Germline V gene sequence: CDR1 SGHTA, CDR2 FQGNSA. V shed 2 bases and J shed 5 bases, with 7 bases lying between them. This CDR3 reads CASSLQGYQPQHF. The CDR3 DNA reads TGTGCCAGCAGCTTACAGGGATATCAGCCCCAGCATTTT.

This clone has a single count. The sample holds other DNA sequences that translate to the same CDR3. This rearrangement joins TRBV5-1 to TRBJ2-3; 8 positions match TRBD2. There are 16 residues in the CDR3. The germline CDR1 and CDR2 sequences are SGHRS and YFSETQ. V was clipped by 0 bases and J by 2 bases; unmatched bases: 5. The CDR3 protein is CASSLGAGGPTDTQYF. In nucleotides, the CDR3 is TGCGCCAGCAGCTTGGGTGCGGGGGGACCCACAGATACGCAGTATTTT.

The CDR3 loop is CASSPGQGGGEQFF. CDR3 DNA sequence: TGCGCCAGCAGCCCCGGACAGGGTGGGGGTGAGCAGTTCTTC. The gene calls are TRBV5-1 and TRBJ2-1, with TRBD1 matching 8 bases. The CDR3 extends over 14 amino acids. Losses at the gene ends were 4 bases for V and 9 bases for J; bases not matched to a gene: 9. CDR1 SGHRS and CDR2 YFSETQ come from the germline V gene. Full variable domain (rest looked up from reference TRBV5-1 and TRBJ2-1): KAGVTQTPRYLIKTRGQQVTLSCSPISGHRSVSWYQQTPGQGLQFLFEYFSETQRNKGNFPGRFSGRQFSNSRSEMNVSTLELGDSALYLCASSPGQGGGEQFFGPGTRLTVL.

With respect to this clone: The sample holds other DNA sequences that translate to the same CDR3. The V and J genes are TRBV6-1 and TRBJ2-2, with TRBD1 identical over 8 bases. The CDR3 has 14 amino acids. Germline assignment: CDR1 MNHNS and CDR2 SASEGT. V shed 6 bases and J 1 base; nucleotides not matched to a gene: 1. The CDR3 reads CASSGQGNTGELFF. CDR3 DNA sequence: TGTGCCAGCAGCGGACAGGGGAACACCGGGGAGCTGTTTTTT.

This rearrangement joins TRBV10-1 to TRBJ2-1; D might be TRBD1 or TRBD2, each matching 5 bases. The CDR3 has 13 amino acids. From germline, CDR1 is WNHNN and CDR2 SYGVQD (reference sequence). V gave up 0 bases and J gave up 7 bases, with 7 bases separating them. The CDR3 DNA reads as TGCGCCAGCAGTGAGTCTTGGGGGAATGAGCAGTTCTTC. This translates into CASSESWGNEQFF.

This clone was counted a single time. The chain employs TRBV27 and TRBJ1-5; weak D call: TRBD1 (6 bases). Germline V gene sequence: CDR1 MNHEY, CDR2 SMNVEV (reference sequence). Deletions cut 1 base from V and 7 bases from J, with 11 bases between. The CDR3 spans 14 residues. The CDR3 nucleotides read TGTGCCAGCAGTTTATTAGGGGGTGGACAGCCCCAGCATTTT. Translating it yields CASSLLGGGQPQHF.

This chain joins TRBV10-3 and TRBJ1-4; the match to TRBD1 covers 8 bases. The germline V gene has CDR1 ENHRY and CDR2 SYGVKD. Trimming at V came to 4 bases and at J to 0 bases, leaving 4 bases not matched to a gene. The CDR3 extends over 16 amino acids. The CDR3 loop is CAISGGQDSTNEKLFF. The CDR3 bases are TGTGCCATCAGTGGGGGACAGGACTCAACTAATGAAAAACTGTTTTTT.

As concerns this clone: One end of the junction fails to match germline, which may point to a read error. V and J are TRBV2 and TRBJ1-5, with TRBD1 as a possible D gene (6 bases). CDR1 is SNHLY and CDR2 is FYNNEI in the germline V gene. The CDR3 covers 14 residues. For the CDR3, the DNA is TGTGCCAGCAGAGAAGAGGGGGGCTGGCAGCCCCAGCATTTT. Its protein product is CASREEGGWQPQHF.

This chain joins TRBV18 and TRBJ2-3; D tentatively fits TRBD1 or TRBD2 (5 bases each). Trimming pared 3 bases from V and 7 bases from J, leaving 11 bases between. CDR1 is KGHSH and CDR2 is LQKENI in the germline V gene. The CDR3 is 13 residues long. The DNA for the CDR3 is TGTGCCAGCTCACCCGGACGGGACCATACGCAGTATTTT. This translates into CASSPGRDHTQYF.

The rearrangement uses TRBV6-8 and TRBJ1-5; tentative D call: TRBD1 (5 bases). V was clipped by 5 bases and J by 3 bases, with 8 bases between them. Per the germline V gene, CDR1 is MNHGY and CDR2 is SAAAGT. This CDR3 region has 13 residues. The CDR3 DNA sequence: TGTGCCAGCAGTCGCGGGACCAATCAGCCCCAGCATTTT. As protein: CASSRGTNQPQHF.